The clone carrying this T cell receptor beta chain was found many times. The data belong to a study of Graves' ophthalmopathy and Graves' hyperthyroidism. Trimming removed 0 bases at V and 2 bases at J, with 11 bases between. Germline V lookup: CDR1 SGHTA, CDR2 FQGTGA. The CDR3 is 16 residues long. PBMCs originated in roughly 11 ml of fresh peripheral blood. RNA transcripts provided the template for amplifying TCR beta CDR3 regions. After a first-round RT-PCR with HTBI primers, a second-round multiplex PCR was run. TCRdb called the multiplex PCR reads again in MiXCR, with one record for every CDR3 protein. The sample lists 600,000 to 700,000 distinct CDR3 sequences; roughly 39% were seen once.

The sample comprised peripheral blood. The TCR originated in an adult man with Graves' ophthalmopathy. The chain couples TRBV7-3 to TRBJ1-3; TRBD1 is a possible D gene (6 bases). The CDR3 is CASSLTRTDPGNTIYF. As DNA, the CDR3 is TGTGCCAGCAGCTTAACGCGGACAGATCCTGGAAACACCATATATTTT.